This record concerns one TCR beta chain sequence. The data originate from a study of blood T cell repertoires in COVID-19. The study assigned cohorts using participant-reported clinical history. The assay was immunoSEQ multiplex PCR, and TCRdb's table has in-frame clones only and misses some. This sample carries approximately 180,000 clones, roughly nine tenths of them seen once, and the ten largest clones take 2% to 2.5%. The receptor was derived from a woman aged 35 to 49 with acute COVID-19. Material: PBMCs or T cells enriched from blood (not recorded which).

The chain's CDR3 is CASSADRFYGYTF. CDR3 sequence (DNA): TGTGCCAGCAGCGCGGACAGGTTCTATGGCTACACCTTC. The chain joins TRBV5-4 to TRBJ1-2; 7 bases fit TRBD1. Looked up from germline, CDR1 is SGHNT and CDR2 is YYREEE (reference sequence). The CDR3 is 13 residues long. J lost 4 bases, V lost 4 bases, and 4 bases had no gene match.